A single sample is the source of the 18 T cell receptor beta chains below, sequenced in a study of cytomegalovirus exposure and HLA in healthy donors. A multiplex PCR was run with 60 Vbeta primers and 13 Jbeta primers. Sequencing was performed with immunoSEQ multiplex PCR; in TCRdb, only in-frame clones are kept and a portion is missing. This repertoire shows roughly 150,000 clones, over 65% found once; its top ten account for less than 3%. Sequenced input: PBMCs. The source of these receptors is a male donor in good health and CMV-seronegative.

The CDR3 DNA reads as TGTGCCAGCAGTCCCCCGATGGGCCCTGAAGCTTTCTTT. Protein: CASSPPMGPEAFF. The rearrangement joins TRBV6-5 to TRBJ1-1; D gene ambiguous. The CDR3 totals 13 residues. The germline V and J ends were trimmed by 5 bases and 6 bases, with 13 bases remaining between them. Germline V gives CDR1 MNHEY, CDR2 SVGAGI.

V usage is TRBV13 and J usage is TRBJ2-7; D gene unclear. The germline V and J ends were trimmed by 6 bases and 0 bases, with 6 bases remaining between them. This CDR3 is 12 amino acids long. Germline CDR1 reads PRHDT; CDR2 reads FYEKMQ (reference sequence). CDR3 nucleotides: TGTGCCAGCAGGTCCCTCTCCTACGAGCAGTACTTC. Translating it yields CASRSLSYEQYF. The full variable domain, its missing parts supplied by reference TRBV13 and TRBJ2-7, is AAGVIQSPRHLIKEKRETATLKCYPIPRHDTVYWYQQGPGQDPQFLISFYEKMQSDKGSIPDRFSAQQFSDYHSELNMSSLELGDSALYFCASRSLSYEQYFGPGTRLTVT.

The rearrangement links TRBV6-1 to TRBJ2-5, with TRBD1 as a possible D gene (6 bases). The CDR3 has 13 amino acids. Germline values: CDR1 MNHNS, CDR2 SASEGT. V was trimmed by 6 bases and J by 4 bases, leaving 12 bases between them. The CDR3 here is CASRAARGETQYF. The CDR3 DNA reads as TGTGCCAGCAGAGCCGCCAGGGGAGAGACCCAGTACTTC.

V gene TRBV6-5 combines with J gene TRBJ2-1; D remains ambiguous. The CDR3 is 14 amino acids. The germline V and J ends were trimmed by 5 bases and 0 bases, with 8 bases remaining between them. The germline gives CDR1 MNHEY, CDR2 SVGAGI. This chain's CDR3 is CASSAPSSYNEQFF. The CDR3 DNA sequence: TGTGCCAGCAGTGCTCCCAGCTCCTACAATGAGCAGTTCTTC.

The CDR3 protein is CASSLKLAGTDTQYF. The CDR3 coding sequence is TGTGCCAGCAGCTTGAAACTAGCGGGAACAGATACGCAGTATTTT. This chain uses TRBV5-4 with TRBJ2-3, with 10 bases fitting TRBD2. Trimming took 1 base from V and 3 from J; bases not matched to a gene: 2. The CDR3 sequence is 15 residues long. Germline V gene data show CDR1 as SGHNT and CDR2 as YYREEE (reference sequence). Looking up the rest from reference TRBV5-4 and TRBJ2-3 gives the full variable domain: ETGVTQSPTHLIKTRGQQVTLRCSSQSGHNTVSWYQQALGQGPQFIFQYYREEENGRGNFPPRFSGLQFPNYSSELNVNALELDDSALYLCASSLKLAGTDTQYFGPGTRLTVL.

The chain has TRBV14 and TRBJ2-7; no clear D. CDR1 is SGHDN and CDR2 is FVKESK in the germline V gene. The V end lost 2 bases, the J end lost 3 bases, and 8 bases lay between the germline ends. The CDR3 is 13 residues long. CDR3 in DNA: TGTGCCAGCAGCCAATTTAATTTCTACGAGCAGTACTTC. Its translation is CASSQFNFYEQYF. Looking up the rest from reference TRBV14 and TRBJ2-7 gives the full variable domain: EAGVTQFPSHSVIEKGQTVTLRCDPISGHDNLYWYRRVMGKEIKFLLHFVKESKQDESGMPNNRFLAERTGGTYSTLKVQPAELEDSGVYFCASSQFNFYEQYFGPGTRLTVT.

V is TRBV19 and J is TRBJ2-1; TRBD1 might be the D (5 bases). The CDR3 consists of 14 residues. CDR1 and CDR2 from the germline V gene are LNHDA and SQIVND (reference sequence). V lost 5 bases to trimming and J lost 1 base, with 9 bases between them. CDR3 in amino acids: CASSPAGSYNEQFF. The DNA of the CDR3 is TGTGCCAGTAGTCCCGCAGGGTCCTACAATGAGCAGTTCTTC.

The count of this clone is one. The chain employs TRBV4-3 and TRBJ1-4; D gene ambiguous. The CDR3 has 14 residues. The V end lost 0 bases, the J end lost 8 bases, and 10 bases lay between the germline ends. Germline-derived CDR1 and CDR2 are LGHNA and YSLEER. CDR3 loop: CASSQELMREKLFF. CDR3 DNA sequence: TGCGCCAGCAGCCAAGAACTGATGAGGGAAAAACTGTTTTTT.

This chain connects TRBV4-1 to TRBJ1-1, with no clear D. Germline V CDR1 and CDR2: MGHRA, YSYEKL. This CDR3 is 15 amino acids long. V was cut by 0 bases and J by 8 bases, with 16 bases left in between. CDR3 protein: CASSQESDFSREAFF. In nucleotides, the CDR3 is TGCGCCAGCAGCCAAGAATCGGACTTTTCGCGCGAAGCTTTCTTT.

V gene TRBV5-1 combines with J gene TRBJ2-1; maybe TRBD1 (5 bases). V dropped 0 bases and J dropped 9 bases, with 10 bases sitting between them. This CDR3 comprises 13 residues. CDR1 SGHRS and CDR2 YFSETQ come from the germline V gene. The CDR3 is CASSLGGSGEQFF. The CDR3, as DNA: TGCGCCAGCAGCTTGGGGGGCTCCGGTGAGCAGTTCTTC.

The V call is TRBV9, the J call TRBJ2-7; D may be TRBD2 (5 bases). V lost 0 bases to trimming and J lost 7 bases, with 11 bases between them. CDR3 size: 13 residues. Germline V CDR1 and CDR2: SGDLS, YYNGEE. CDR3 loop: CASSVERTSEQYF. CDR3 DNA: TGTGCCAGCAGCGTAGAACGGACTTCGGAGCAGTACTTC.

DNA for the CDR3: TGTGCCTGGAGGGAACTAGCGGGAGGCTACAATGAGCAGTTCTTC. Amino acids: CAWRELAGGYNEQFF. The rearrangement uses TRBV30 and TRBJ2-1, with TRBD2 matching 12 bases. CDR1 and CDR2 from the germline V gene are GTSNPN and SVGIG (reference sequence). V gave up 3 bases and J gave up 3 bases; unmatched junction bases: 3. The CDR3 consists of 15 residues.

V usage is TRBV7-9 and J usage is TRBJ1-2; D possibly corresponds to TRBD1 (5 bases). The V gene lost 5 bases and the J gene lost 6 bases, with 13 bases spanning the gap. Per germline, CDR1 SEHNR and CDR2 FQNEAQ (reference sequence). The CDR3 is 13 residues long. In DNA form, the CDR3 reads TGTGCCAGCAGCCCGGAAGGGGCACATGGCTACACCTTC. Residues: CASSPEGAHGYTF.

The V gene is TRBV27, the J gene TRBJ2-5; 7 nucleotides agree with TRBD2. The CDR3 length is 13 residues. J gave up 1 base and V 8 bases, and 4 bases lay outside the gene matches. Germline CDR1 MNHEY, CDR2 SMNVEV (reference sequence). The chain's CDR3 is CASRDYSQETQYF. The CDR3, as DNA: TGTGCCAGCCGGGACTACTCCCAAGAGACCCAGTACTTC.

Relative to its sample, this clone is medium-sized (0.01 to 0.1%). The chain employs TRBV7-9 and TRBJ2-1; 10 nucleotides align to TRBD2. Germline V gene sequence: CDR1 SEHNR, CDR2 FQNEAQ (reference sequence). The J segment lost 12 bases and the V segment lost 6 bases, leaving 11 bases of the junction unmatched. The CDR3 has 14 amino acids. CDR3 sequence: CASRGRTSGASQFF. The CDR3 nucleotides read TGTGCCAGCAGGGGTAGAACTAGCGGGGCTTCGCAGTTCTTC.

This chain links TRBV6-5 with TRBJ1-2; TRBD1 matches at 8 bases. CDR3 length equals 13 residues. CDR1 is MNHEY, CDR2 SVGAGI, per germline. V gave up 5 bases and J gave up 6 bases; unmatched junction bases: 5. CDR3: CASSMDREDGYTF. The CDR3 DNA sequence: TGTGCCAGCAGTATGGACAGGGAGGATGGCTACACCTTC.

As DNA, the CDR3 is TGTGCCAGCAGCAAGGGCGGGGACAGGACCTACGAGCAGTACTTC. As protein: CASSKGGDRTYEQYF. This sequence joins TRBV21-1 and TRBJ2-7; the D call in the table, TRBD1, was not verified against the DNA. TRBV21-1 is a pseudogene locus. The CDR3 is 15 amino acids.

V usage is TRBV15 and J usage is TRBJ2-1; the D gene is possibly TRBD1 (6 bases). CDR1 is LNHNV, CDR2 YYDKDF, per germline (reference sequence). The CDR3 is 16 residues long. V was shortened by 1 base and J by 7 bases, with 17 bases between the two germline ends. CDR3 coding DNA: TGTGCCACCAGCAGAGGCATCGGGACACCGGGGAATGAGCAGTTCTTC. Its translation is CATSRGIGTPGNEQFF.